These 18 T cell receptor beta chains came from one sample sequenced in a study of blood T cell dynamics during melanoma immunotherapy (dated by TCRdb to 2019 to 2021). The time point label, as the study defines it: week 3, after first cycle of checkpoint inhibitor. Libraries were constructed by the immunoSEQ multiplex PCR assay. Held by TCRdb, this immuneACCESS table contains in-frame sequences only and omits some clones. Under half of the omission traces to an unresolved V gene where checked; the cause of the rest is unknown. Across this sample there are some 11,000 clones, with about nine tenths seen only once. Approximately 7.2% of the sample is taken by the ten largest. This specimen was blood, taken from a patient treated with checkpoint blockade. The receptors shown here come from a human donor with melanoma.

The V call is TRBV5-4, the J call TRBJ1-4; D is unclear. The germline V gene has CDR1 SGHNT and CDR2 YYREEE (reference sequence). V was cut by 2 bases and J by 1 base, with 6 bases left in between. The CDR3 has 14 amino acids. The DNA for the CDR3 is TGTGCCAGCAGCTTAGCGGGAACTAATGAAAAACTGTTTTTT. Protein product: CASSLAGTNEKLFF.

The chain has TRBV7-6 and TRBJ1-6, with a possible D match to TRBD1 (5 bases). The CDR3 runs 14 residues. V was trimmed by 5 bases and J by 7 bases, leaving 12 bases between them. Germline loops: CDR1 SGHVS, CDR2 FNYEAQ. DNA for the CDR3: TGTGCCAGCAGCGAACGGGACCAAAATTCACCCCTCCACTTT. It codes for CASSERDQNSPLHF. The full variable domain, its missing parts supplied by reference TRBV7-6 and TRBJ1-6, is GAGVSQSPRYKVTKRGQDVALRCDPISGHVSLYWYRQALGQGPEFLTYFNYEAQQDKSGLPNDRFSAERPEGSISTLTIQRTEQRDSAMYRCASSERDQNSPLHFGNGTRLTVT.

This clone was observed a single time. J is TRBJ2-2 and V is TRBV21-1; the listed D gene, TRBD2, was not tested against the DNA. TRBV21-1 is a known pseudogene. There are 17 residues in the CDR3. CDR3 protein: CASSDHGSGARTGELFF. In DNA, the CDR3 is TGTGCCAGCAGCGACCACGGTAGCGGAGCAAGAACCGGGGAGCTGTTTTTT.

V and J are TRBV25-1 and TRBJ1-2, with 7 positions matching TRBD1. Trimming cost V 5 bases and J 8 bases; bases outside gene matches: 14. This CDR3 comprises 15 residues. Germline loops: CDR1 MGHDK, CDR2 SYGVNS. This CDR3 reads CASSLPGGSSGGYTF. In DNA, the CDR3 is TGTGCCAGCAGTCTCCCAGGGGGAAGCTCAGGGGGCTACACCTTC.

The chain joins TRBV6-5 to TRBJ2-7; TRBD1 matches 9 bases. The V segment lost 6 bases and the J segment 3 bases; nucleotides outside the gene matches: 9. The germline CDR1 and CDR2 sequences are MNHEY and SVGAGI. The CDR3 runs to 15 residues. Here the CDR3 reads CASSLGGTGNYEQYF. CDR3 coding DNA: TGTGCCAGCAGCCTCGGCGGGACAGGGAACTACGAGCAGTACTTC.

The chain joins TRBV7-2 to TRBJ2-2, with 8 bases lining up with TRBD1. In germline, CDR1 is SGHTA, CDR2 FQGNSA. J lost 1 base, V lost 6 bases, and 7 bases had no gene match. The CDR3 is 16 amino acids. The CDR3 nucleotides are TGTGCCAGCAGAATACCAGGGGGCTTGAACACCGGGGAGCTGTTTTTT. Its protein is CASRIPGGLNTGELFF.

This chain joins TRBV6-5 and TRBJ1-2, with D maybe TRBD1 (6 bases). Germline V gene sequence: CDR1 MNHEY, CDR2 SVGAGI. This CDR3 region has 15 residues. Trimming left V 5 bases short and J 0 bases short, with 13 bases between. Written as DNA, the CDR3 is TGTGCCAGCAGTAGGGGGACTGGCGCTAACTATGGCTACACCTTC. Its protein is CASSRGTGANYGYTF.

The genes are TRBV9 and TRBJ2-7; 9 nucleotides align to TRBD1. The germline CDR1 and CDR2 sequences are SGDLS and YYNGEE. The CDR3 loop spans 16 amino acids. The ends lost 0 bases at V and 5 bases at J; junction bases unmatched: 9. CDR3 sequence: CASSVDMGQGVNEQYF. The CDR3 nucleotides read TGTGCCAGCAGCGTAGACATGGGACAGGGAGTCAACGAGCAGTACTTC. Complete variable domain (other parts from reference TRBV9 and TRBJ2-7): DSGVTQTPKHLITATGQRVTLRCSPRSGDLSVYWYQQSLDQGLQFLIQYYNGEERAKGNILERFSAQQFPDLHSELNLSSLELGDSALYFCASSVDMGQGVNEQYFGPGTRLTVT.

In its sample, this clone was seen a few times. The rearrangement links TRBV11-3 to TRBJ2-3, with TRBD2 identical over 8 bases. The CDR3 length is 14 residues. Per the germline V gene, CDR1 is SGHNT and CDR2 is YENEEA. The V and J ends lost 1 base and 3 bases, in that order; junction bases with no gene match: 0. CDR3 nucleotide sequence: TGTGCCAGCAGCTTAGCGGGGGGGACAGATACGCAGTATTTT. It codes for CASSLAGGTDTQYF.

This rearrangement joins TRBV7-2 to TRBJ1-5; 12 nucleotides align to TRBD1. Per the germline V gene, CDR1 is SGHTA and CDR2 is FQGNSA. Trimming removed 1 base from V and 5 bases from J; junction bases left unmatched: 12. The CDR3 runs 19 residues. CDR3 in amino acids: CASSLVGTGGLQSYQPQHF. The DNA for the CDR3 is TGTGCCAGCAGCTTAGTGGGGACAGGGGGCCTTCAATCATATCAGCCCCAGCATTTT.

The chain has TRBV2 and TRBJ2-1; TRBD2 aligns across 11 bases. Germline lookup yields CDR1 SNHLY and CDR2 FYNNEI. V lost 4 bases to trimming and J lost 8 bases; unmatched junction nucleotides: 4. The CDR3 consists of 14 residues. Here the CDR3 reads CASSASGGNYEQFF. In DNA form, the CDR3 reads TGTGCCAGCAGTGCTAGCGGGGGGAATTATGAGCAGTTCTTC. Drawing the rest from reference TRBV2 and TRBJ2-1, the complete variable domain is EPEVTQTPSHQVTQMGQEVILRCVPISNHLYFYWYRQILGQKVEFLVSFYNNEISEKSEIFDDQFSVERPDGSNFTLKIRSTKLEDSAMYFCASSASGGNYEQFFGPGTRLTVL.

This sequence joins TRBV11-3 and TRBJ2-7, with D possibly being TRBD2 (6 bases). With 5 bases removed from V and 3 bases from J, the gap between germline ends came to 17 bases. From germline, CDR1 is SGHNT and CDR2 YENEEA. The CDR3 length is 15 residues. CDR3: CASSPHPGVLYEQYV. The CDR3 coding sequence is TGTGCCAGCAGCCCTCACCCGGGGGTGCTCTACGAGCAGTACGTC.

The chain is built from TRBV2 and TRBJ2-5; 7 nucleotides agree with TRBD2. The CDR3 has 13 amino acids. V lost 11 bases and J lost 4; bases outside the gene matches: 10. Germline-derived CDR1 and CDR2 are SNHLY and FYNNEI. In nucleotides, the CDR3 is TGTGCCGGGGGAAGGACTAGAAGAGAGACCCAGTACTTC. This codes for CAGGRTRRETQYF.

This rearrangement joins TRBV6-1 to TRBJ2-3; 8 bases are a match to TRBD1. This CDR3 has 15 amino acids. Germline V gene sequence: CDR1 MNHNS, CDR2 SASEGT. V dropped 1 base and J dropped 1; count of bases not matched to a gene: 1. CDR3 in DNA: TGTGCCAGCAGTGAAGTGACAGGGGGCACAGATACGCAGTATTTT. Protein product: CASSEVTGGTDTQYF.

The gene calls are TRBV5-8 and TRBJ2-2; tentative D call: TRBD2 (6 bases). The V gene's germline CDR1 is SGHTS and CDR2 YDEGEE. V lost 0 bases to trimming and J lost 4 bases, with 7 bases between them. This CDR3 is 14 amino acids long. CDR3 DNA sequence: TGTGCCAGCAGCTTGGGCGGGGTCACCGGGGAGCTGTTTTTT. It translates to CASSLGGVTGELFF.

The J gene is TRBJ2-7, the V gene TRBV5-6, with a tentative D call TRBD1 (6 bases). Germline V gene lookup returns CDR1 SGHDT and CDR2 YYEEEE. The CDR3 sequence is 13 residues long. V lost 3 bases, J lost 7 bases, and 14 bases lay in between. CDR3 residues: CASSSRTVGEQYV. CDR3 coding DNA: TGTGCCAGCAGCTCCAGGACAGTAGGGGAGCAGTACGTC.

V usage is TRBV5-6 and J usage is TRBJ2-2, with a weak D call TRBD2 (6 bases). The CDR3 loop spans 18 amino acids. V was clipped by 3 bases and J by 3 bases, with 21 bases between them. Germline-derived CDR1 and CDR2 are SGHDT and YYEEEE. The CDR3 region is CASSSRLVAGTDTGELFF. For the CDR3, the DNA is TGTGCCAGCAGCTCCCGGCTTGTGGCGGGGACCGACACCGGGGAGCTGTTTTTT.

This clone was observed a few times. J is TRBJ2-7 and V is TRBV6-6; D possibly corresponds to TRBD1 (5 bases). The germline V gene encodes CDR1 MNHNY and CDR2 SVGAGI (reference sequence). Trimming left V 7 bases short and J 2 bases short, with 18 bases between. The CDR3 sequence is 15 residues long. The DNA for the CDR3 is TGTGCCAGCACCGAACCGGGCTTAGGGGCCTACGAGCAGTACTTC. Translating it yields CASTEPGLGAYEQYF.